The 25 T cell receptor beta chains below come from one sample, sequenced in a study of cytomegalovirus exposure and HLA in healthy donors. This table comes from immunoSEQ multiplex PCR, and its TCRdb copy is limited to in-frame clones, with some not included. The table lists roughly 60,000 clones, 75% to 95% of them singletons. Sequencing was carried out using PBMCs. All receptors derive from a woman under 40 in good health and CMV-seronegative.

The genes are TRBV27 and TRBJ2-2; D remains ambiguous. Germline CDR1 MNHEY, CDR2 SMNVEV (reference sequence). The CDR3 contains 16 residues. Deletions cut 5 bases from V and 2 bases from J, with 15 bases between. The CDR3 loop reads CASSEVAVINTGELFF. CDR3 in DNA: TGTGCCAGCAGTGAAGTAGCCGTAATAAACACCGGGGAGCTGTTTTTT.

The chain recombines TRBV27 with TRBJ1-1, with D unresolved. Germline assignment: CDR1 MNHEY and CDR2 SMNVEV (reference sequence). The ends were cut back, 2 bases at V and 5 bases at J, with 9 bases in the middle. The CDR3 has 13 residues. CDR3 sequence (DNA): TGTGCCAGCAGTTTAGCAGGTGGAACTGAAGCTTTCTTT. It is translated as CASSLAGGTEAFF.

The rearrangement links TRBV19 to TRBJ1-5, with 10 bases lining up with TRBD1. Per the germline V gene, CDR1 is LNHDA and CDR2 is SQIVND (reference sequence). V dropped 0 bases and J dropped 4; count of bases not matched to a gene: 12. The length of the CDR3 is 19 residues. CDR3 in amino acids: CASSIDGGQGSMGNQPQHF. In DNA form, the CDR3 reads TGTGCCAGTAGTATAGATGGGGGACAGGGGAGTATGGGAAATCAGCCCCAGCATTTT.

The J gene is TRBJ2-7, the V gene TRBV30, with 7 nucleotides matching TRBD1. Trimming at V came to 3 bases and at J to 0 bases, leaving 8 bases not matched to a gene. The CDR3 sequence is 15 residues long. Germline-derived CDR1 and CDR2 are GTSNPN and SVGIG (reference sequence). The CDR3 DNA reads as TGTGCCTGGAGACATGGACAGGTTAGCTCCTACGAGCAGTACTTC. It codes for CAWRHGQVSSYEQYF.

This chain joins TRBV7-9 and TRBJ1-2; 8 positions agree with TRBD1. The junction had 6 bases not matched to a gene; V was cut back by 4 bases and J by 2 bases. Germline V lookup: CDR1 SEHNR, CDR2 FQNEAQ (reference sequence). The CDR3 is made up of 15 amino acids. As DNA, the CDR3 is TGTGCCAGCAGCTCATGGACAGGGACCAACTATGGCTACACCTTC. Protein: CASSSWTGTNYGYTF. The entire variable domain, with the rest obtained from reference TRBV7-9 and TRBJ1-2, is as follows: DTGVSQNPRHKITKRGQNVTFRCDPISEHNRLYWYRQTLGQGPEFLTYFQNEAQLEKSRLLSDRFSAERPKGSFSTLEIQRTEQGDSAMYLCASSSWTGTNYGYTFGSGTRLTVV.

The rearrangement uses TRBV14 and TRBJ2-4; 10 nucleotides match TRBD2. From germline, CDR1 is SGHDN and CDR2 FVKESK. V lost 3 bases, J lost 4 bases, and 9 bases stayed unmatched. The CDR3 runs to 17 residues. CDR3 in amino acids: CASSHSIETSGKNIQYF. The DNA for the CDR3 is TGTGCCAGCAGCCACTCCATAGAGACTAGCGGGAAAAACATTCAGTACTTC. Using reference TRBV14 and TRBJ2-4 for the parts outside the CDR3, the full variable domain is EAGVTQFPSHSVIEKGQTVTLRCDPISGHDNLYWYRRVMGKEIKFLLHFVKESKQDESGMPNNRFLAERTGGTYSTLKVQPAELEDSGVYFCASSHSIETSGKNIQYFGAGTRLSVL.

This rearrangement joins TRBV5-1 to TRBJ2-3; 7 positions agree with TRBD2. The ends lost 4 bases at V and 4 bases at J; junction bases unmatched: 12. Per the germline V gene, CDR1 is SGHRS and CDR2 is YFSETQ. The CDR3 loop spans 16 amino acids. The CDR3 sequence is CASSLRDYLRSDTQYF. The CDR3, as DNA: TGCGCCAGCAGCCTCCGGGACTACCTAAGATCAGATACGCAGTATTTT. Looking up the rest from reference TRBV5-1 and TRBJ2-3 gives the full variable domain: KAGVTQTPRYLIKTRGQQVTLSCSPISGHRSVSWYQQTPGQGLQFLFEYFSETQRNKGNFPGRFSGRQFSNSRSEMNVSTLELGDSALYLCASSLRDYLRSDTQYFGPGTRLTVL.

The V gene is TRBV4-1, the J gene TRBJ2-3, with a possible D match to TRBD1 (6 bases). V was shortened by 5 bases and J by 0 bases, with 12 bases between the two germline ends. There are 15 residues in the CDR3. The germline gives CDR1 MGHRA, CDR2 YSYEKL. Here the CDR3 DNA reads TGCGCCAGCAGCAAGGGGGATGTGAGCACAGATACGCAGTATTTT. Translation gives CASSKGDVSTDTQYF.

CDR3 amino acids: CASSERVDVGFF. The CDR3 DNA is TGTGCCAGCAGTGAGCGGGTTGACGTGGGGTTCTTC. This sequence joins TRBV6-1 and TRBJ2-1, with D maybe TRBD2 (5 bases). Germline CDR1 is MNHNS and CDR2 is SASEGT. Deletions cut 3 bases from V and 15 bases from J, with 15 bases between. This CDR3 contains 12 residues.

This clone came up once. The chain uses TRBV7-9 and TRBJ2-3; D might be TRBD1 (5 bases). Germline CDR1 is SEHNR and CDR2 is FQNEAQ (reference sequence). Trimming cost V 5 bases and J 8 bases, with 11 bases left between them. The CDR3 extends over 12 amino acids. The CDR3 nucleotides read TGTGCCAGCAGCCTCGTAGGGGTTACGCAGTATTTT. Protein: CASSLVGVTQYF.

The rearrangement joins TRBV28 to TRBJ2-3, with TRBD1 identical over 9 bases. Trimming took 3 bases from V and 4 from J; bases not matched to a gene: 5. The germline gives CDR1 MDHEN, CDR2 SYDVKM. The CDR3 consists of 15 residues. CDR3 region: CASSFDRGDADTQYF. The CDR3 region has the DNA TGTGCCAGCAGTTTCGACAGGGGGGACGCAGATACGCAGTATTTT.

The chain recombines TRBV7-3 with TRBJ1-2; a weak D match, TRBD1 (5 bases). Deletions cut 1 base from V and 8 bases from J, with 17 bases between. Per germline, CDR1 SGHTA and CDR2 FQGTGA. The CDR3 has 15 residues. CDR3 DNA sequence: TGTGCCAGCAGCTTAAGCGGGGACCGACCGGGGGGCTACACCTTC. This translates into CASSLSGDRPGGYTF. The full variable domain, in which reference TRBV7-3 and TRBJ1-2 provide the parts outside the CDR3, is GAGVSQTPSNKVTEKGKYVELRCDPISGHTALYWYRQSLGQGPEFLIYFQGTGAADDSGLPNDRFFAVRPEGSVSTLKIQRTERGDSAVYLCASSLSGDRPGGYTFGSGTRLTVV.

V usage is TRBV30 and J usage is TRBJ2-5, with 8 bases identical to TRBD1. The germline gives CDR1 GTSNPN, CDR2 SVGIG (reference sequence). With V trimmed by 3 bases and J by 5 bases, 11 bases remained unmatched. This CDR3 has 15 amino acids. The CDR3 is CAWSGGQGPRETQYF. In nucleotides, the CDR3 is TGTGCCTGGAGCGGAGGACAGGGTCCGAGGGAGACCCAGTACTTC.

To note about this clone: The junction departs from germline at one end; a sequencing error may be responsible. The chain joins TRBV12-5 to TRBJ2-6; possible D gene TRBD2, 6 bases. The CDR3 has 18 amino acids. Germline values: CDR1 LGHNT, CDR2 FRNRAP. CDR3 region: CASGGGILQAKSGQRPDF. CDR3 coding DNA: TGTGCTAGTGGTGGGGGGATTTTGCAGGCAAAGTCGGGCCAACGTCCTGACTTC.

This clone was recorded only once. The chain employs TRBV6-5 and TRBJ1-5; D might be TRBD1 (6 bases). The CDR3 totals 13 residues. V was shortened by 8 bases and J by 8 bases, with 16 bases between the two germline ends. Per germline, CDR1 MNHEY and CDR2 SVGAGI. Here the CDR3 reads CASGRGGKEPQHF. The CDR3 bases are TGTGCCAGCGGCCGAGGGGGTAAAGAGCCCCAGCATTTT.

This clone was picked up a small number of times. The rearrangement joins TRBV7-2 to TRBJ2-2; weak D call: TRBD1 (6 bases). CDR1 SGHTA and CDR2 FQGNSA come from the germline V gene. V was shortened by 3 bases and J by 6 bases, with 14 bases between the two germline ends. The CDR3 is 15 amino acids. The DNA for the CDR3 is TGTGCCAGCAGCTTTGGGGCAGGGGACGCCGGGGAGCTGTTTTTT. Protein: CASSFGAGDAGELFF.

This clone is a singleton in its sample. The rearrangement uses TRBV30 and TRBJ2-2; a weak D match, TRBD1 (5 bases). The V end lost 5 bases, the J end lost 3 bases, and 10 bases lay between the germline ends. CDR3 length: 13 residues. Germline CDR1 is GTSNPN and CDR2 is SVGIG (reference sequence). The CDR3 nucleotides are TGTGCCTGGGATCCCAGGGACACCGGGGAGCTGTTTTTT. This gives the protein CAWDPRDTGELFF.

The chain employs TRBV10-3 and TRBJ2-1, with 12 nucleotides matching TRBD2. The V gene end was trimmed by 6 bases and the J gene end by 15 bases; junction bases not matched to a gene: 6. Germline CDR1 reads ENHRY; CDR2 reads SYGVKD. This CDR3 region has 12 residues. The CDR3 sequence is CAIRTSGGHWFF. The CDR3 DNA follows: TGTGCCATCAGAACTAGCGGGGGGCATTGGTTCTTC.

V gene TRBV4-2 combines with J gene TRBJ1-2, with 8 bases aligning to TRBD1. This CDR3 region has 16 residues. The V segment lost 2 bases and the J segment 5 bases; nucleotides outside the gene matches: 10. Germline CDR1 and CDR2: LGHNA and YNFKEQ. This CDR3 reads CASSQPAQGGWYGYTF. CDR3 DNA sequence: TGTGCCAGCAGCCAACCGGCACAGGGGGGATGGTATGGCTACACCTTC.

The chain links TRBV27 to TRBJ2-2, with 7 nucleotides matching TRBD1. The V gene end was trimmed by 2 bases and the J gene end by 6 bases; junction bases not matched to a gene: 3. In germline, CDR1 is MNHEY, CDR2 SMNVEV (reference sequence). CDR3 length: 14 residues. The CDR3 nucleotides read TGTGCCAGCAGTTTAGGGACAGTAGCCGGGGAGCTGTTTTTT. Translated, it gives CASSLGTVAGELFF.

The chain combines TRBV7-3 with TRBJ1-4; D is possibly TRBD1 (6 bases). The ends were cut back, 2 bases at V and 8 bases at J, with 15 bases in the middle. The germline gives CDR1 SGHTA, CDR2 FQGTGA. The CDR3 consists of 15 residues. The chain's CDR3 is CASSLLRQGREKLFF. CDR3 coding DNA: TGTGCCAGCAGCTTATTACGGCAGGGGCGAGAAAAACTGTTTTTT.

The chain joins TRBV5-1 to TRBJ1-5; TRBD1 agrees at 8 bases. The CDR3 sequence is 17 residues long. With V trimmed by 4 bases and J by 0 bases, 9 bases remained unmatched. In germline, CDR1 is SGHRS, CDR2 YFSETQ. CDR3 region: CASSPGLDRASNQPQHF. CDR3 DNA sequence: TGCGCCAGCAGCCCTGGACTGGACAGGGCTAGCAATCAGCCCCAGCATTTT.

The chain recombines TRBV9 with TRBJ2-1, with a possible D match to TRBD1 (6 bases). Trimming took 3 bases from V and 2 from J, leaving 6 bases between them. Germline V gives CDR1 SGDLS, CDR2 YYNGEE. The CDR3 length is 13 residues. CDR3 DNA: TGTGCCAGCAGCGGGACAGCCTACAATGAGCAGTTCTTC. Translation gives CASSGTAYNEQFF.

For the CDR3, the DNA is TGTGCCAGCTACAGCGGGAGGGACTATACGCAGTATTTT. Its translation is CASYSGRDYTQYF. The rearrangement joins TRBV6-6 to TRBJ2-3; TRBD2 matches at 10 bases. The V gene end was trimmed by 8 bases and the J gene end by 7 bases; junction bases not matched to a gene: 6. Germline CDR1 and CDR2: MNHNY and SVGAGI (reference sequence). This CDR3 contains 13 residues.

The CDR3 protein is CASSLAQGTTQETQYF. CDR3 bases: TGTGCCAGCAGCTTAGCGCAGGGGACCACCCAAGAGACCCAGTACTTC. This rearrangement joins TRBV7-2 to TRBJ2-5; tentatively, D is TRBD1 (6 bases). Looked up from germline, CDR1 is SGHTA and CDR2 is FQGNSA. Trimming stripped 0 bases from V and 1 base from J, with 12 bases between. The CDR3 is 16 amino acids.